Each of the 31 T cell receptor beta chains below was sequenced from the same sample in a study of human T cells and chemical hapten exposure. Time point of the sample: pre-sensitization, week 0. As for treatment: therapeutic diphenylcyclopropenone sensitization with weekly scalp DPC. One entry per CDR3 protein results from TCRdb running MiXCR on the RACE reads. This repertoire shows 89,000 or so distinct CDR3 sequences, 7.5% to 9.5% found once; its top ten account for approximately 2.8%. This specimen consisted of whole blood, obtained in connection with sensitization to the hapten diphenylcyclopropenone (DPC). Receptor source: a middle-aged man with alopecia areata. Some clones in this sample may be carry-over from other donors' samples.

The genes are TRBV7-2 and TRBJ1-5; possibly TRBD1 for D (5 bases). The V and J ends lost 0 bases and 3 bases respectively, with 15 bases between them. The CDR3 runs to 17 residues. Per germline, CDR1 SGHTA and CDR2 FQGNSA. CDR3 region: CASSLARKAGSNQPQHF. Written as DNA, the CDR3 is TGTGCCAGCAGCTTAGCACGAAAGGCAGGGTCCAATCAGCCCCAGCATTTT.

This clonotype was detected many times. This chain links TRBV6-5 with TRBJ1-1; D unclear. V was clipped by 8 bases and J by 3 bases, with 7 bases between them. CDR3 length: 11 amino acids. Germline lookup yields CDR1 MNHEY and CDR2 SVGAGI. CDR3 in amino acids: CASGPYTEAFF. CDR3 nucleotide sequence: TGTGCCAGCGGACCTTACACTGAAGCTTTCTTT.

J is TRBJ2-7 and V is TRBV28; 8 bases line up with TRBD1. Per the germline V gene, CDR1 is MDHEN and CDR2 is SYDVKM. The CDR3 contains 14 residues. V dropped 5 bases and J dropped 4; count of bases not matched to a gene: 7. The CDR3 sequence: CASSDGTGSYEQYF. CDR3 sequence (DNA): TGTGCCAGCAGTGACGGGACAGGCTCTTACGAGCAGTACTTC.

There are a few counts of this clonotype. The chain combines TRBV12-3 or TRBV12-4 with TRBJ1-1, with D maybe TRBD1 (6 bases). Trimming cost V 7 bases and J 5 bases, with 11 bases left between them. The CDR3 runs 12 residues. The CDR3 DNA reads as TGTGCCAGCACTCAGAGGGGGACTGAAGCTTTCTTT. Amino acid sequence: CASTQRGTEAFF.

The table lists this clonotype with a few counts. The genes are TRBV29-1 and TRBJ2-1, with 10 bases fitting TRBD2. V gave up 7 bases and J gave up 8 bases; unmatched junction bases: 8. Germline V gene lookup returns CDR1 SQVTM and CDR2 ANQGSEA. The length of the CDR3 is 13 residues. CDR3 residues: CSARLAGEYEQFF. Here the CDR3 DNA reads TGCAGCGCAAGGCTAGCGGGAGAGTATGAGCAGTTCTTC.

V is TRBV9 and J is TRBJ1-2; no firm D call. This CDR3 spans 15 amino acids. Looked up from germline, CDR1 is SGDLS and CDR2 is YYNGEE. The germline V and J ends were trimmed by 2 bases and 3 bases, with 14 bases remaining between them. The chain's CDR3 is CASSVGDLGHYGYTF. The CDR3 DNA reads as TGTGCCAGCAGCGTGGGCGATCTTGGGCACTATGGCTACACCTTC.

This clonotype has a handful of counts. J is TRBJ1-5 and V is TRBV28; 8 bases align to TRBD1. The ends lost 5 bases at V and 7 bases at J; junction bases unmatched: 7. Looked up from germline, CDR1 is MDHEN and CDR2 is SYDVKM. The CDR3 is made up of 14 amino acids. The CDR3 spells CASSPDRGDQPQHF. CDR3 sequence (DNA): TGTGCCAGCAGTCCCGACAGGGGAGACCAGCCCCAGCATTTT.

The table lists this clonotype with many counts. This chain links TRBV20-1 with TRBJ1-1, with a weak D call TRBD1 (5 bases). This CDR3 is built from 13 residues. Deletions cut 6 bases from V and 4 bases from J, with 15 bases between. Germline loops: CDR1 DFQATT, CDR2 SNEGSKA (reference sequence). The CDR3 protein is CSARTGGGTEAFF. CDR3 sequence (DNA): TGCAGTGCCAGGACGGGGGGAGGCACTGAAGCTTTCTTT.

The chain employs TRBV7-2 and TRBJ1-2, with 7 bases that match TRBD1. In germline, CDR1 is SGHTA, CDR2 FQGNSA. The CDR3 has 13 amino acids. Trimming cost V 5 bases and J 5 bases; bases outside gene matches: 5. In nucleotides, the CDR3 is TGTGCCAGCAGCCGGGGGACAGATTATGGCTACACCTTC. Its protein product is CASSRGTDYGYTF. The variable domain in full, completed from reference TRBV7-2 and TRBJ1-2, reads GAGVSQSPSNKVTEKGKDVELRCDPISGHTALYWYRQSLGQGLEFLIYFQGNSAPDKSGLPSDRFSAERTGGSVSTLTIQRTQQEDSAVYLCASSRGTDYGYTFGSGTRLTVV.

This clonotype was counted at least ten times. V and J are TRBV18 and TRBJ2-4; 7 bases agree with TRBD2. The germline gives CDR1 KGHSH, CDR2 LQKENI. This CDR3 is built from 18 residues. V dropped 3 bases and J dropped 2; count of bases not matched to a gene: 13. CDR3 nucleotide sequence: TGTGCCAGCTCACCTCCGCCGTTAGGCGGGAGAACCAAAAACATTCAGTACTTC. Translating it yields CASSPPPLGGRTKNIQYF.

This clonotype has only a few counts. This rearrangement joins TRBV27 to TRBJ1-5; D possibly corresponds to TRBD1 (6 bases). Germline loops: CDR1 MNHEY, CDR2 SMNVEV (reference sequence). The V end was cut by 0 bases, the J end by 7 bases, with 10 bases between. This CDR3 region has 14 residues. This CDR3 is CASSLSWGGQPQHF. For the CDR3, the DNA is TGTGCCAGCAGTTTATCCTGGGGGGGCCAGCCCCAGCATTTT.

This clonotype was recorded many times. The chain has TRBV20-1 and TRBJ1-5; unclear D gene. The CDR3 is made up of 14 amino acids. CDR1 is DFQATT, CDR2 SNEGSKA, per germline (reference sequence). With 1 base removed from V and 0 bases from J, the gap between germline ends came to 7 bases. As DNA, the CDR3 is TGCAGTGCTAGAGGCCAGTTTAGCAATCAGCCCCAGCATTTT. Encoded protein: CSARGQFSNQPQHF.

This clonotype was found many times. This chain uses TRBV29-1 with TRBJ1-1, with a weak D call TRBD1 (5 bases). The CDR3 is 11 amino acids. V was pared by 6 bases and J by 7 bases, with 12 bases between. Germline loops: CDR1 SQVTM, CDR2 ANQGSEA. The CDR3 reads CSVDDSVEAFF. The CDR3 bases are TGCAGCGTGGATGACAGCGTTGAAGCTTTCTTT.

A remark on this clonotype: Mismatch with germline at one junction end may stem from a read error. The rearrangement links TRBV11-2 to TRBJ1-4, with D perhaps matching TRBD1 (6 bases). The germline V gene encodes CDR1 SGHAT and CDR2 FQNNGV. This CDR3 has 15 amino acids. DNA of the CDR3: TGTGCCAGCAGCTTATCAGGGCAGGGGCAGGAAAAAATGTTTTTT. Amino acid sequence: CASSLSGQGQEKMFF.

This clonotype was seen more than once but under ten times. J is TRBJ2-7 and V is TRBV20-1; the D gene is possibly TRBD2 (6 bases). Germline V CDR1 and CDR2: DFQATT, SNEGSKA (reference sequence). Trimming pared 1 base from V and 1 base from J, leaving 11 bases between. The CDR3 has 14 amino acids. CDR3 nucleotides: TGCAGTGCTAGAGCGGGAGTGGGGTCCTACGAGCAGTACGTC. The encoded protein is CSARAGVGSYEQYV.

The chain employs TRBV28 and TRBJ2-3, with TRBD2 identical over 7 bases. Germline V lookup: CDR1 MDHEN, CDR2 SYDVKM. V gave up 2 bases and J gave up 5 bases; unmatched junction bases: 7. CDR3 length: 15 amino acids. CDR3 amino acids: CASSLTSDWEDTQYF. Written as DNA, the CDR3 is TGTGCCAGCAGTTTAACTAGCGATTGGGAAGATACGCAGTATTTT.

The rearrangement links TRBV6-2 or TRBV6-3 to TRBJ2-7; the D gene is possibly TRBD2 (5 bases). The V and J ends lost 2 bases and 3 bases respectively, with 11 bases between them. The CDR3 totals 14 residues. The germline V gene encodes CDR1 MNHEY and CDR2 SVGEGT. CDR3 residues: CASSYVGSRYEQYF. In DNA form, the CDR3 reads TGTGCCAGCAGTTACGTGGGGAGTCGCTACGAGCAGTACTTC.

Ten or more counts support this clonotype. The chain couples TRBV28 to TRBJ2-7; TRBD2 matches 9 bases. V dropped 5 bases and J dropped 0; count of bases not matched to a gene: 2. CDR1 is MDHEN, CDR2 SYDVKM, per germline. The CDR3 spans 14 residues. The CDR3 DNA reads TGTGCCAGCAGTGCGGGAGGGAGCTCCTACGAGCAGTACGTC. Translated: CASSAGGSSYEQYV.

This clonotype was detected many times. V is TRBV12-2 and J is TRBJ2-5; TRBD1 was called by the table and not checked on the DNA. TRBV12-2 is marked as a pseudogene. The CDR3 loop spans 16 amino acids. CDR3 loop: CASRLPRTMARETQYF. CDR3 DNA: TGTGCAAGTCGCTTACCCCGGACAATGGCGAGGGAGACCCAGTACTTC.

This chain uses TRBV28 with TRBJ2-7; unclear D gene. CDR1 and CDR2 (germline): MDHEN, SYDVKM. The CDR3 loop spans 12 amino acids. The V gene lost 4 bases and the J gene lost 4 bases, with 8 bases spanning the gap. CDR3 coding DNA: TGTGCCAGCAGTTCCACGGTTTACGAGCAGTACTTC. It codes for CASSSTVYEQYF.

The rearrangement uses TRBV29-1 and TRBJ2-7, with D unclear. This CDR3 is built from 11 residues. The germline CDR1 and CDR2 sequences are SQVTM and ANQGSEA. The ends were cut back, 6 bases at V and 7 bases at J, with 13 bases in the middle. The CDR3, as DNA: TGCAGCGTATCTTTTGGACGGGAGCAGTACGTC. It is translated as CSVSFGREQYV.

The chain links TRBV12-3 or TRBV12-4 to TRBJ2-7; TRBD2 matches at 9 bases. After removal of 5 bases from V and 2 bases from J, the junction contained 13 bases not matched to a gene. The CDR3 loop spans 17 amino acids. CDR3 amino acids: CASSPVLAGNSPYEQYF. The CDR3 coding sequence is TGTGCCAGCAGTCCCGTGCTAGCGGGAAACTCCCCCTACGAGCAGTACTTC.

The CDR3 protein is CASSTRQGGTDTQYF. The CDR3 DNA reads as TGTGCCAGTAGTACCAGACAGGGGGGCACAGATACGCAGTATTTT. The chain links TRBV19 to TRBJ2-3, with 9 bases that match TRBD1. The trim removed 4 bases at V and 1 base at J, leaving 3 bases unmatched. From germline, CDR1 is LNHDA and CDR2 SQIVND (reference sequence). CDR3 length: 15 residues.

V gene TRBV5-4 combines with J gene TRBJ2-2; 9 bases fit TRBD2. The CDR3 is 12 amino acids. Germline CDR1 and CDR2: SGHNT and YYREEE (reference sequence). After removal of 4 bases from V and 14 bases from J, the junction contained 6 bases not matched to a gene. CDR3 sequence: CASSRAGGQLFF. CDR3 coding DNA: TGTGCCAGCAGCCGAGCGGGAGGACAACTGTTTTTT.

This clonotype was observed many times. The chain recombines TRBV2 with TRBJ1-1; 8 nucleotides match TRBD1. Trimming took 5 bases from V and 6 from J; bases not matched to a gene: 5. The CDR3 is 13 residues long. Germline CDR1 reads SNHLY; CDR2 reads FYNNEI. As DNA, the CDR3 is TGTGCCAGCAGTTTATTACAGGGGGCTGAAGCTTTCTTT. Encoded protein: CASSLLQGAEAFF.

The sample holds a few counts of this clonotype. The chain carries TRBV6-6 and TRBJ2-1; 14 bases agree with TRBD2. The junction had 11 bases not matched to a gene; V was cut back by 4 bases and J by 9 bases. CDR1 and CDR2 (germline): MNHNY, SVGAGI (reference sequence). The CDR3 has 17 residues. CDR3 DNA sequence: TGTGCCAGCAGTTTGCCGGGACTAGCGGGAGACGGGGGTGAGCAGTTCTTC. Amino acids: CASSLPGLAGDGGEQFF.

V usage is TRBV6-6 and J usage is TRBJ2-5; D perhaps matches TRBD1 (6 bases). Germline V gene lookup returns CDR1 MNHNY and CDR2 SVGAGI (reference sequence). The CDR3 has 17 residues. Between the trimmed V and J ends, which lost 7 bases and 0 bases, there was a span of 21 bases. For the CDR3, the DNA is TGTGCCAGCACCCGAGATGGACAGAGCTTGTACCAAGAGACCCAGTACTTC. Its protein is CASTRDGQSLYQETQYF.

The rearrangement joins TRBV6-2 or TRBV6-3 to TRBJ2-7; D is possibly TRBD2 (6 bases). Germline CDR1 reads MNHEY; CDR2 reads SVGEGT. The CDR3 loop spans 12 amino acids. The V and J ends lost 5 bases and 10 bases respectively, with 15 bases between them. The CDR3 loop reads CASSGTGGPQYF. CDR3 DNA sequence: TGTGCCAGCAGTGGAACCGGGGGTCCCCAGTACTTC.

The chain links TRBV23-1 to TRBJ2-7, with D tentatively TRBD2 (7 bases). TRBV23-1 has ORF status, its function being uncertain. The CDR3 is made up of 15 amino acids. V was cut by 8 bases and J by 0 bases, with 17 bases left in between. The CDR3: CASVIWEGGSYEQYV. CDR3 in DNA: TGCGCCAGCGTCATATGGGAGGGGGGCTCCTACGAGCAGTACGTC.

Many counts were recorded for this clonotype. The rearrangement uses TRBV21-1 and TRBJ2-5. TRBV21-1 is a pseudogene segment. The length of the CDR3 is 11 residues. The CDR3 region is CASRVSQTQYF. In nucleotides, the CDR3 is TGTGCCAGCCGGGTTAGCCAGACCCAGTACTTC.

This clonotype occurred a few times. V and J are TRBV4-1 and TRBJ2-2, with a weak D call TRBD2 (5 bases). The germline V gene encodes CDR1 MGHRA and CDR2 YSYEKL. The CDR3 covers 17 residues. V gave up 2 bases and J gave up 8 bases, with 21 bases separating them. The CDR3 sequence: CASSQQLAGPSGGELFF. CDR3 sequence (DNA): TGCGCCAGCAGCCAACAGCTAGCCGGACCTTCGGGAGGGGAGCTGTTTTTT.